Following are 25 T cell receptor beta chains from one sample sequenced in a study of PD-1 blockade in classical Hodgkin lymphoma. Time point defined: cycle 4 day 1 (C4D1), after about 6 weeks of nivolumab. Every single patient, without exception, relapsed after autologous stem cell transplantation, and brentuximab vedotin exposure varied. This table comes from immunoSEQ multiplex PCR, and its TCRdb copy is limited to in-frame clones, with some not included. The data contain some 110,000 clones, roughly 87% of them singletons. The sequenced sample was peripheral blood mononuclear cells (PBMCs), obtained before the fourth cycle of nivolumab. Every receptor here comes from a human donor with classical Hodgkin lymphoma.

This rearrangement joins TRBV5-1 to TRBJ2-5; TRBD1 is a possible D gene (8 bases). Trimming took off 6 bases at V and 2 bases at J, with 17 bases between the two ends. CDR3 length: 15 residues. Germline lookup yields CDR1 SGHRS and CDR2 YFSETQ. The CDR3 DNA follows: TGCGCCAGCACCACAGACAGGGGACTACAAGAGACCCAGTACTTC. It specifies CASTTDRGLQETQYF.

This rearrangement joins TRBV11-2 to TRBJ1-1, with a weak D call TRBD1 (5 bases). Per the germline V gene, CDR1 is SGHAT and CDR2 is FQNNGV. The CDR3 has 15 residues. Trimming left V 3 bases short and J 2 bases short, with 13 bases between. As DNA, the CDR3 is TGTGCCAGCAGCTTGTTGACAGCCTATAACACTGAAGCTTTCTTT. Residues: CASSLLTAYNTEAFF.

This rearrangement joins TRBV7-6 to TRBJ2-6, with D possibly TRBD2 on 6 matching bases. The CDR3 is made up of 16 amino acids. The germline V gene has CDR1 SGHVS and CDR2 FNYEAQ. Trimming removed 1 base at V and 2 bases at J, with 9 bases between. For the CDR3, the DNA is TGTGCCAGCAGCTTAGAAGCGGGCGCTGGGGCCAACGTCCTGACTTTC. Translated, it gives CASSLEAGAGANVLTF.

V is TRBV28 and J is TRBJ1-3; tentative D call: TRBD1 (6 bases). CDR1 and CDR2 (germline): MDHEN, SYDVKM. CDR3 length equals 16 residues. Trimming stripped 5 bases from V and 3 bases from J, with 17 bases between. CDR3 residues: CASSPGQQVGGNTIYF. The CDR3 region has the DNA TGTGCCAGCAGTCCCGGACAGCAAGTGGGTGGAAACACCATATATTTT. Full variable domain (remainder filled in from reference TRBV28 and TRBJ1-3): DVKVTQSSRYLVKRTGEKVFLECVQDMDHENMFWYRQDPGLGLRLIYFSYDVKMKEKGDIPEGYSVSREKKERFSLILESASTNQTSMYLCASSPGQQVGGNTIYFGEGSWLTVV.

The gene calls are TRBV19 and TRBJ1-5; maybe TRBD1 (6 bases). V lost 10 bases and J lost 0, with 22 bases in between. This CDR3 region has 17 residues. Germline CDR1 and CDR2: LNHDA and SQIVND (reference sequence). The CDR3 DNA reads as TGTGCCACCGGGGGTCCACAGGGTCGGGGTAGCAATCAGCCCCAGCATTTT. Translating gives CATGGPQGRGSNQPQHF.

The chain links TRBV2 to TRBJ2-1; TRBD2 matches 7 bases. This CDR3 has 15 amino acids. Germline V CDR1 and CDR2: SNHLY, FYNNEI. The V segment lost 6 bases and the J segment 0 bases; nucleotides outside the gene matches: 5. This CDR3 is CASRRPSGSYNEQFF. CDR3 sequence (DNA): TGTGCCAGCAGACGACCTAGCGGCTCCTACAATGAGCAGTTCTTC.

This sequence joins TRBV7-9 and TRBJ2-5, with D perhaps TRBD2 (6 bases). CDR3 length equals 16 residues. V lost 0 bases to trimming and J lost 2 bases, with 13 bases between them. In germline, CDR1 is SEHNR, CDR2 FQNEAQ (reference sequence). Here the CDR3 DNA reads TGTGCCAGCAGCTTAGCCGTTGGCGGGACTCAAGAGACCCAGTACTTC. It specifies CASSLAVGGTQETQYF. The whole variable domain, filled in from reference TRBV7-9 and TRBJ2-5, reads DTGVSQNPRHKITKRGQNVTFRCDPISEHNRLYWYRQTLGQGPEFLTYFQNEAQLEKSRLLSDRFSAERPKGSFSTLEIQRTEQGDSAMYLCASSLAVGGTQETQYFGPGTRLLVL.

The V call is TRBV7-6, the J call TRBJ2-3; D is unclear. The V gene's germline CDR1 is SGHVS and CDR2 FNYEAQ. The CDR3 length is 14 residues. V lost 5 bases and J lost 1, with 10 bases in between. The CDR3, as DNA: TGTGCCAGCAGCGTACTTGGCGGCACAGATACGCAGTATTTT. The encoded protein is CASSVLGGTDTQYF.

This chain connects TRBV28 to TRBJ2-5; no clear D gene. The V end lost 5 bases, the J end lost 4 bases, and 14 bases lay between the germline ends. The CDR3 extends over 14 amino acids. CDR1 MDHEN and CDR2 SYDVKM come from the germline V gene. The CDR3 spells CASSLIVTGETQYF. CDR3 in DNA: TGTGCCAGCAGTCTTATCGTCACGGGAGAGACCCAGTACTTC.

V is TRBV29-1 and J is TRBJ2-7, with 9 bases matching TRBD2. The germline V gene has CDR1 SQVTM and CDR2 ANQGSEA. J lost 2 bases, V lost 3 bases, and 5 bases had no gene match. This CDR3 is 14 amino acids long. The CDR3 nucleotides read TGCAGCGTTGATGCTAGCGGGGATGCCTACGAGCAGTACTTC. It yields the protein CSVDASGDAYEQYF.

The chain uses TRBV5-1 and TRBJ2-7; D ambiguous. CDR1 is SGHRS, CDR2 YFSETQ, per germline. Trimming left V 1 base short and J 4 bases short, with 9 bases between. The CDR3 totals 13 residues. CDR3 in DNA: TGCGCCAGCAGCTTGATAGGATTTTACGAGCAGTACTTC. As protein: CASSLIGFYEQYF. The entire variable domain, with the rest obtained from reference TRBV5-1 and TRBJ2-7, is as follows: KAGVTQTPRYLIKTRGQQVTLSCSPISGHRSVSWYQQTPGQGLQFLFEYFSETQRNKGNFPGRFSGRQFSNSRSEMNVSTLELGDSALYLCASSLIGFYEQYFGPGTRLTVT.

This clone was recorded only once. The chain joins TRBV6-5 to TRBJ1-2; D unresolved. CDR1 is MNHEY and CDR2 is SVGAGI in the germline V gene. The CDR3 is 15 amino acids. The V and J ends lost 7 bases and 4 bases respectively, with 19 bases between them. This CDR3 is CASKRDVAAGYGYTF. The CDR3 DNA follows: TGTGCCAGCAAAAGGGATGTCGCAGCAGGCTATGGCTACACCTTC.

V is TRBV18 and J is TRBJ2-7; 7 bases map to TRBD1. The CDR3 spans 14 residues. CDR1 and CDR2 from the germline V gene are KGHSH and LQKENI. Trimming at V came to 6 bases and at J to 0 bases, leaving 5 bases not matched to a gene. CDR3 sequence: CASSSGTASYEQYF. CDR3 coding DNA: TGTGCCAGCTCCTCCGGGACAGCCTCCTACGAGCAGTACTTC.

The table lists this clone with a few counts. The CDR3 DNA sequence: TGTGCCTGGAATGGGGTCAGGTACGCTGAAGCTTTCTTT. This translates into CAWNGVRYAEAFF. The chain links TRBV30 to TRBJ1-1; D gene uncertain. Between the trimmed V and J ends, which lost 4 bases and 6 bases, there was a span of 15 bases. CDR3 length: 13 amino acids. Germline CDR1 GTSNPN, CDR2 SVGIG (reference sequence).

This chain joins TRBV28 and TRBJ1-1; 9 positions agree with TRBD1. J lost 6 bases, V lost 6 bases, and 5 bases had no gene match. Germline V gene data show CDR1 as MDHEN and CDR2 as SYDVKM. This CDR3 has 13 amino acids. CDR3 sequence: CASRRRDRAEAFF. The CDR3 DNA follows: TGTGCCAGCAGGCGCAGGGACAGGGCTGAAGCTTTCTTT.

With respect to this clone: The junction and the germline gene differ at one end; a read error may be behind it. V gene TRBV9 combines with J gene TRBJ2-3, with D perhaps given as TRBD1 or TRBD2 (6 bases each). Germline CDR1 is SGDLS and CDR2 is YYNGEE. The CDR3 length is 12 residues. The CDR3 here is CASSGEGGPFFF. The CDR3 region has the DNA TGTGCCAGCAGCGGCGAGGGGGGCCCCTTTTTTTTT.

CDR3 sequence: CASSPAEKTQYF. The CDR3 DNA sequence: TGTGCCAGCAGCCCAGCTGAAAAGACCCAGTACTTC. This rearrangement joins TRBV9 to TRBJ2-5; D is uncertain. CDR1 and CDR2 (germline): SGDLS, YYNGEE. This CDR3 is 12 amino acids long. The V and J ends lost 4 bases and 6 bases respectively, with 10 bases between them.

This chain connects TRBV19 to TRBJ1-4; 9 bases align to TRBD1. V trimming: 5 bases; J trimming: 8 bases; junction bases outside the gene matches: 15. CDR3 length: 17 amino acids. The germline gives CDR1 LNHDA, CDR2 SQIVND (reference sequence). The CDR3 nucleotides read TGTGCCAGTAGTGATCTGGGACAGGGCACCAGGAAGGAAAAACTGTTTTTT. It yields the protein CASSDLGQGTRKEKLFF.

The chain links TRBV5-4 to TRBJ2-2, with 11 bases aligning to TRBD2. The CDR3 has 16 residues. The ends lost 4 bases at V and 7 bases at J; junction bases unmatched: 9. Per germline, CDR1 SGHNT and CDR2 YYREEE (reference sequence). CDR3 residues: CASSRTSGGRDGELFF. CDR3 nucleotides: TGTGCCAGCAGCCGTACTAGCGGGGGACGAGACGGGGAGCTGTTTTTT.

The J gene is TRBJ1-2, the V gene TRBV10-2, with D uncertain. CDR3 length: 13 residues. CDR1 and CDR2 (germline): WSHSY, SAAADI. Deletions cut 7 bases from V and 1 base from J, with 10 bases between. CDR3 in amino acids: CASTFRVNYGYTF. The CDR3 nucleotides read TGCGCCAGCACCTTTAGGGTTAACTATGGCTACACCTTC.

This chain connects TRBV4-1 to TRBJ2-1; D remains ambiguous. V was shortened by 1 base and J by 0 bases, with 10 bases between the two germline ends. Germline CDR1 and CDR2: MGHRA and YSYEKL. This CDR3 is 16 amino acids long. Here the CDR3 reads CASSQAETSSYNEQFF. CDR3 DNA sequence: TGCGCCAGCAGCCAAGCAGAGACGAGCTCCTACAATGAGCAGTTCTTC.

This sequence joins TRBV28 and TRBJ1-1; 10 bases fit TRBD1. The CDR3 totals 16 residues. CDR1 is MDHEN, CDR2 SYDVKM, per germline. J gave up 4 bases and V 7 bases, and 12 bases lay outside the gene matches. The CDR3 DNA is TGTGCCAGCATCAATCAAGGGGGGACAGGGGTCACTGAAGCTTTCTTT. It codes for CASINQGGTGVTEAFF.

The gene calls are TRBV10-2 and TRBJ1-1, with D possibly matching TRBD1 (5 bases). CDR3 size: 13 residues. Trimming removed 6 bases at V and 3 bases at J, with 11 bases between. Germline-derived CDR1 and CDR2 are WSHSY and SAAADI. The CDR3 here is CASSDQGHTEAFF. CDR3 sequence (DNA): TGCGCCAGCAGCGATCAGGGACACACTGAAGCTTTCTTT.

This chain connects TRBV6-1 to TRBJ2-7; the D call may be TRBD1 or TRBD2 (5 bases each). The length of the CDR3 is 12 residues. V was trimmed by 4 bases and J by 8 bases, leaving 12 bases between them. CDR1 and CDR2 from the germline V gene are MNHNS and SASEGT. CDR3 region: CASSAGPGQQYF. The CDR3 nucleotides are TGTGCCAGCAGTGCCGGACCGGGACAGCAGTACTTC.

A few counts support this clone. This sequence joins TRBV5-6 and TRBJ2-7; D remains unclear. The CDR3 runs to 14 residues. Trimming took 1 base from V and 2 from J, leaving 10 bases between them. The germline gives CDR1 SGHDT, CDR2 YYEEEE. This CDR3 reads CASSLWVQTYEQYF. DNA of the CDR3: TGTGCCAGCAGCTTGTGGGTCCAAACCTACGAGCAGTACTTC.